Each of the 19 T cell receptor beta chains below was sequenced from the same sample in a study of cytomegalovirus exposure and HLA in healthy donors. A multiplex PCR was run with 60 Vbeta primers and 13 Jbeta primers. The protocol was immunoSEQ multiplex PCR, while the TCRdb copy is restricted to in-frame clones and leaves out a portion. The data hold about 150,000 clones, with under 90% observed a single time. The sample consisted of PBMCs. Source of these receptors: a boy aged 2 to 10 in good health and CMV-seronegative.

Written as DNA, the CDR3 is TGTGCCAGCTCACCACCGACTAGCGGCTACACCGGGGAGCTGTTTTTT. This sequence encodes CASSPPTSGYTGELFF. The V call is TRBV18, the J call TRBJ2-2; 9 bases are shared with TRBD2. Germline V CDR1 and CDR2: KGHSH, LQKENI. V was pared by 0 bases and J by 3 bases, with 2 bases of the junction left unmatched. The length of the CDR3 is 16 residues.

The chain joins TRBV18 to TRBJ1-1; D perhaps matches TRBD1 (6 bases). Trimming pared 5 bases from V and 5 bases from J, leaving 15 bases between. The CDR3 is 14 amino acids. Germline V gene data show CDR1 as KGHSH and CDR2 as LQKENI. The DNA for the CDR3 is TGTGCCAGCTCAGAACCATTCGGACAGACTGAAGCTTTCTTT. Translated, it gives CASSEPFGQTEAFF.

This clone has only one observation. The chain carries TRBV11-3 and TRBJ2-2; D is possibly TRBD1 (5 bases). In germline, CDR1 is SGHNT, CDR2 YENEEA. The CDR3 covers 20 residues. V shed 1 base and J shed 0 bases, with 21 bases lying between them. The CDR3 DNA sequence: TGTGCCAGCAGCTTAGCCTTGAGAACCCTGACAGCCGCGAACACCGGGGAGCTGTTTTTT. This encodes CASSLALRTLTAANTGELFF.

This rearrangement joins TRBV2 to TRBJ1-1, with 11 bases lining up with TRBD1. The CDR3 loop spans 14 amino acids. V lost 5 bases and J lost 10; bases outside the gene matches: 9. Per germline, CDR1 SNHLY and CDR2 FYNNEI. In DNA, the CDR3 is TGTGCCAGCAGTTCGGACAGGGGGCTCTTCGGAGCTTTCTTT. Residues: CASSSDRGLFGAFF. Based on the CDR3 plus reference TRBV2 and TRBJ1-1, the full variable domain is EPEVTQTPSHQVTQMGQEVILRCVPISNHLYFYWYRQILGQKVEFLVSFYNNEISEKSEIFDDQFSVERPDGSNFTLKIRSTKLEDSAMYFCASSSDRGLFGAFFGQGTRLTVV.

The CDR3 DNA reads as TGTGCCAGCAGTTTATCGCCAGTCTACGAGCAGTACTTC. It yields the protein CASSLSPVYEQYF. The chain employs TRBV28 and TRBJ2-7; no clear D gene. V was trimmed by 1 base and J by 3 bases, leaving 7 bases between them. The V gene's germline CDR1 is MDHEN and CDR2 SYDVKM. The CDR3 contains 13 residues.

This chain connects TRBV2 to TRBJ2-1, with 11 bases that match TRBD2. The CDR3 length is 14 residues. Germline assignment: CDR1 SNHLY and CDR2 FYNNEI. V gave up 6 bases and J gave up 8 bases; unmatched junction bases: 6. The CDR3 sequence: CASRPLAGVHEQFF. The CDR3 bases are TGTGCCAGCAGGCCACTAGCGGGAGTCCATGAGCAGTTCTTC.

CDR3 DNA sequence: TGTGCCAGCAATGAACAGGGGGCGTTGGTCTCTGGGGCCAACGTCCTGACTTTC. This encodes CASNEQGALVSGANVLTF. The chain has TRBV28 and TRBJ2-6, with 9 bases that match TRBD1. Germline loops: CDR1 MDHEN, CDR2 SYDVKM. CDR3 size: 18 residues. Trimming at V came to 7 bases and at J to 0 bases, leaving 10 bases not matched to a gene.

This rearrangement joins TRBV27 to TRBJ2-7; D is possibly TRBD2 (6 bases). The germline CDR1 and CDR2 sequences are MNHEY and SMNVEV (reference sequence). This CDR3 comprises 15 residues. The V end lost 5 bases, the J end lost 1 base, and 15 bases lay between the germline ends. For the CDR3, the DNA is TGTGCCAGCAGTCAAACGAGACTAGATTCCTACGAGCAGTACTTC. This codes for CASSQTRLDSYEQYF.

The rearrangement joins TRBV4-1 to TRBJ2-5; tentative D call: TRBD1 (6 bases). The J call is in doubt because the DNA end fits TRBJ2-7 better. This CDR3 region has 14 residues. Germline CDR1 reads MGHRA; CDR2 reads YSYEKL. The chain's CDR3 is CASSRGRGDYEQYF. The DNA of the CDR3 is TGCGCCAGCAGCCGGGGGCGAGGGGACTACGAGCAGTACTTC.

The CDR3 bases are TGTGCCAGCAGCTTAGCGACAGGGACCGATCAGCCCCAGCATTTT. Amino acid sequence: CASSLATGTDQPQHF. The chain employs TRBV11-3 and TRBJ1-5, with 7 bases identical to TRBD1. The V and J ends lost 1 base and 5 bases, in that order; junction bases with no gene match: 5. Germline assignment: CDR1 SGHNT and CDR2 YENEEA. The CDR3 is made up of 15 amino acids.

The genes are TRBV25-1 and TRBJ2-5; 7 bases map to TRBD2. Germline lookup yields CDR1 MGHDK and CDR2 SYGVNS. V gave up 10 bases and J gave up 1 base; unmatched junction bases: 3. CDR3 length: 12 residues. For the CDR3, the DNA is TGTGCCACCGGGGGGACCCAAGAGACCCAGTACTTC. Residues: CATGGTQETQYF.

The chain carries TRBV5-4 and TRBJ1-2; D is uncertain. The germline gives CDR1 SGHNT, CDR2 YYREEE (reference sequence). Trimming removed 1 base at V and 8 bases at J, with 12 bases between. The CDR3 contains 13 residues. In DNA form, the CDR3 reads TGTGCCAGCAGCTTGATACAGAAAAGGGGCTACACCTTC. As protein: CASSLIQKRGYTF.

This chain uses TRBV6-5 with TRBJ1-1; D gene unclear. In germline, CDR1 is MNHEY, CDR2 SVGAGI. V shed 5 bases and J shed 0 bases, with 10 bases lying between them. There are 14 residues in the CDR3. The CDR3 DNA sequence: TGTGCCAGCAGTACCAGTCCCTTGAACACTGAAGCTTTCTTT. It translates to CASSTSPLNTEAFF.

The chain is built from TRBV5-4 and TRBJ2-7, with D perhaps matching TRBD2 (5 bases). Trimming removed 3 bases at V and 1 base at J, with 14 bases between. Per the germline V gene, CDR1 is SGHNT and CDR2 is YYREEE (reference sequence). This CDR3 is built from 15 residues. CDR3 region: CASSSRVRGSYEQYF. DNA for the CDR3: TGTGCCAGCAGCTCCCGGGTCCGGGGTTCCTACGAGCAGTACTTC.

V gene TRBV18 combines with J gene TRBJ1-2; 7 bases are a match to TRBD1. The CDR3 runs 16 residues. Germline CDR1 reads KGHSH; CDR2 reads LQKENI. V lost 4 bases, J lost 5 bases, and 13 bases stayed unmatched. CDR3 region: CASSLRDRQGLYGYTF. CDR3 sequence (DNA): TGTGCCAGCTCACTCAGAGACAGACAGGGATTGTATGGCTACACCTTC.

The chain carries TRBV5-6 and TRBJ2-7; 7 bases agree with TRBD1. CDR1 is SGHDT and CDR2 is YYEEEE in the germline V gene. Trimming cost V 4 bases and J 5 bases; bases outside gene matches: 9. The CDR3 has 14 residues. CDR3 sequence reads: CASSIGQVYDEQYF. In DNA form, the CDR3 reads TGTGCCAGCAGCATTGGACAGGTTTACGACGAGCAGTACTTC.

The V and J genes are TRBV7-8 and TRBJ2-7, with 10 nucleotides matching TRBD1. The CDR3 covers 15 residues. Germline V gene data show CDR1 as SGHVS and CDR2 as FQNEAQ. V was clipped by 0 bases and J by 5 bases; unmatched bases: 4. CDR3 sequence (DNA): TGTGCCAGCAGCTTAGCGGCGACAGGGGGCCACGAGCAGTACTTC. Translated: CASSLAATGGHEQYF.

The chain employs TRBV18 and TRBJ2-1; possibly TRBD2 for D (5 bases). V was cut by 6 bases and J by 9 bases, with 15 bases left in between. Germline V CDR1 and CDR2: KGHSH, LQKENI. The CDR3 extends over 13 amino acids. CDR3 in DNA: TGTGCCAGCTCCCCGATAGGAGAGGGTGAGCAGTTCTTC. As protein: CASSPIGEGEQFF.

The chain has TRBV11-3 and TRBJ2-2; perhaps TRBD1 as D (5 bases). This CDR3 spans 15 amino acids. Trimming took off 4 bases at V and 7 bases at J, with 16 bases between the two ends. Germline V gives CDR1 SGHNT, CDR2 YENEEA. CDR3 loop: CASSSHGQGNGELFF. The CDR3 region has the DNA TGTGCCAGCAGCTCACATGGGCAGGGAAACGGGGAGCTGTTTTTT.